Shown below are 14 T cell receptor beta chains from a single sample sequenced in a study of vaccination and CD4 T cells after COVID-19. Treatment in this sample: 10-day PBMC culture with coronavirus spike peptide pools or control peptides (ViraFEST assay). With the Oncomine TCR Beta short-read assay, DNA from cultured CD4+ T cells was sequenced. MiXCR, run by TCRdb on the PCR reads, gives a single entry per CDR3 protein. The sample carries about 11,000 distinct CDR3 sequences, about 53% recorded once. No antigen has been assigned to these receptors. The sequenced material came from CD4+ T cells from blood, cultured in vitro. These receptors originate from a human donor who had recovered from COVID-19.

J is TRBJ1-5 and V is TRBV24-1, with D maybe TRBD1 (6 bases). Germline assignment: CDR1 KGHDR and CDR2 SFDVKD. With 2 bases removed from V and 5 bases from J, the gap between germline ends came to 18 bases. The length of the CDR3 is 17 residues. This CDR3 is CATSDSTLRGGDQPQHF. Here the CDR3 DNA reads TGTGCCACCAGTGATTCCACCCTACGAGGGGGGGATCAGCCCCAGCATTTT.

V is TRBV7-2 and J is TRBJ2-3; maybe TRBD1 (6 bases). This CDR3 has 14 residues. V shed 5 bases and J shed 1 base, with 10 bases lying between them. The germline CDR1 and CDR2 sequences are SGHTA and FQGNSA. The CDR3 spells CASSLNRGTDTQYF. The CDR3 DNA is TGTGCCAGCAGCCTCAACAGGGGCACAGATACGCAGTATTTT. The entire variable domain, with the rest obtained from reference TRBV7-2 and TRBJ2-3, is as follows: GAGVSQSPSNKVTEKGKDVELRCDPISGHTALYWYRQSLGQGLEFLIYFQGNSAPDKSGLPSDRFSAERTGGSVSTLTIQRTQQEDSAVYLCASSLNRGTDTQYFGPGTRLTVL.

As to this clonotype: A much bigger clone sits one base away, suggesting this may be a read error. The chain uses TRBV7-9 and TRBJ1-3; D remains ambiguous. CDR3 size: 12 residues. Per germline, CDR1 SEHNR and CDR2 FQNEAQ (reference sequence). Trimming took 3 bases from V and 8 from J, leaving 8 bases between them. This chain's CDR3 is CASSFRGDTIYF. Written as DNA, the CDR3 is TGTGCCAGCAGCTTCCGGGGAGACACCATATATTTT.

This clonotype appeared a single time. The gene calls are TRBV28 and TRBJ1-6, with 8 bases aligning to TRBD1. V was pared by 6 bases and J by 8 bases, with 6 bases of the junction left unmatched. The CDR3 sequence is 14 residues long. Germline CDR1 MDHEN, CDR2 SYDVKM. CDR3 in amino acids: CASRSGQGYSPLHF. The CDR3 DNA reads TGTGCCAGCAGGTCAGGACAGGGCTATTCACCCCTCCACTTT.

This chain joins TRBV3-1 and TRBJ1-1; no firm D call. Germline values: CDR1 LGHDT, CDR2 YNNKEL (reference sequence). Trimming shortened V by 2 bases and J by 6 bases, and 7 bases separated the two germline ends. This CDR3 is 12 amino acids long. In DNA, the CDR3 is TGTGCCAGCAGCCAATCGGACGCTGAAGCTTTCTTT. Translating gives CASSQSDAEAFF.

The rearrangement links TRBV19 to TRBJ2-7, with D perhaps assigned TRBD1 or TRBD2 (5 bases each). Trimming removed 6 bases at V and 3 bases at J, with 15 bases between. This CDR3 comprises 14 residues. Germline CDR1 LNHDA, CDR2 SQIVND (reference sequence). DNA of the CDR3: TGTGCCAGTAGAACCCGGGACGGAGGCTACGAGCAGTACTTC. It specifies CASRTRDGGYEQYF.

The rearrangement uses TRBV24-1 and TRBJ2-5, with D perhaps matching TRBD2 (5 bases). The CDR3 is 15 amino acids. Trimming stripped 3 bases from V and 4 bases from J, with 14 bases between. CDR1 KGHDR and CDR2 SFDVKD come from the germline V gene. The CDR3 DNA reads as TGTGCCACCAGTGATCCTGGCTCGGCGGGAGAGACCCAGTACTTC. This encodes CATSDPGSAGETQYF.

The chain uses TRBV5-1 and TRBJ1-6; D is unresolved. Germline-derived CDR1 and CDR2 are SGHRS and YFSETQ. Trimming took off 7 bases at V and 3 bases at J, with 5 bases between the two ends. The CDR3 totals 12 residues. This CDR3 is CASQDYNSPLHF. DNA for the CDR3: TGCGCCAGCCAGGACTATAATTCACCCCTCCACTTT. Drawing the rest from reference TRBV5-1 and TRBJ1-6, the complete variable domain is KAGVTQTPRYLIKTRGQQVTLSCSPISGHRSVSWYQQTPGQGLQFLFEYFSETQRNKGNFPGRFSGRQFSNSRSEMNVSTLELGDSALYLCASQDYNSPLHFGNGTRLTVT.

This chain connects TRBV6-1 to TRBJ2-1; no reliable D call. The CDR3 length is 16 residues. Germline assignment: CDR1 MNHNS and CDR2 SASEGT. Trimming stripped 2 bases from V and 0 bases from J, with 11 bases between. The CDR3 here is CASSESLGSSYNEQFF. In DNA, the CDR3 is TGTGCCAGCAGTGAATCTTTGGGAAGCTCCTACAATGAGCAGTTCTTC.

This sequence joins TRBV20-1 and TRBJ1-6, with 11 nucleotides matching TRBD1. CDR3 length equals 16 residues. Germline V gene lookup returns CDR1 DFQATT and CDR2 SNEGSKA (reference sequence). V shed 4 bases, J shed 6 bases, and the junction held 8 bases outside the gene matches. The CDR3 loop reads CSATGTGGSFNSPLHF. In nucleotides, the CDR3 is TGCAGTGCTACCGGGACAGGGGGTTCGTTTAATTCACCCCTCCACTTT.

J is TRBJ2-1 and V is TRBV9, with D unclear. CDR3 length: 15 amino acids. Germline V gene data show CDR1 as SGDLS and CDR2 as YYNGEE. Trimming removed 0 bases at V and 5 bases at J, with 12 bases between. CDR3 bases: TGTGCCAGCAGCGTAGTCGGGCAACCAAACAATGAGCAGTTCTTC. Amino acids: CASSVVGQPNNEQFF.

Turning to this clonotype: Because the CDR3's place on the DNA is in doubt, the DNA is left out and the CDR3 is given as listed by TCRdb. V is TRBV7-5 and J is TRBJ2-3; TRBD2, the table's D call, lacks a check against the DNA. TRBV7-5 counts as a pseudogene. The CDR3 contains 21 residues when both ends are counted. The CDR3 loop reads CISVSEARLAGGPLGTDTQYF.

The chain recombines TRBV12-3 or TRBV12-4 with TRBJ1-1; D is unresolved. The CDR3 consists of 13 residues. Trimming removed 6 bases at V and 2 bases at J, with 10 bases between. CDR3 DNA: TGTGCCAGCAGACAGCTGAGTAACACTGAAGCTTTCTTT. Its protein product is CASRQLSNTEAFF.

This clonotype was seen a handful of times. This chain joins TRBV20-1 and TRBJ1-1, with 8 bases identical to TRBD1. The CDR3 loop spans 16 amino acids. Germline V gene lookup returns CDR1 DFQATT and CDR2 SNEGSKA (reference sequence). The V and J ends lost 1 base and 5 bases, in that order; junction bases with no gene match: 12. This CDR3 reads CSARGPRGRRGTEAFF. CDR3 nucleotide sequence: TGCAGTGCTAGAGGACCCAGGGGGCGGAGGGGAACTGAAGCTTTCTTT.